The 3 T cell receptor beta chains below were found in one sample sequenced in a study of early T cells in non-severe SARS-CoV-2 infection (dated by TCRdb to about 2021). Library method: 5' RACE. Sequencing used a NextSeq 500. TCRdb passed the public sequencing reads through fastp at Q25 and MiXCR, retaining productive beta sequences. Records with the same CDR3 protein are collapsed into one entry carrying the most frequent genes and DNA. Within this sample are some 96,000 distinct CDR3 sequences, with approximately 10% of them counted one time only. Roughly 4.5% of the sample is taken by the ten largest. The material sequenced was whole blood, taken at baseline. The receptors were sampled from an adult who was a healthcare worker with PCR-confirmed SARS-CoV-2 infection or an uninfected control (not recorded which).

This clonotype occurred many times. V and J are TRBV5-1 and TRBJ1-4, with TRBD1 matching 9 bases. Germline trimming cut 0 bases from V and 2 bases from J; bases unmatched to any gene: 2. CDR1 is SGHRS, CDR2 YFSETQ, per germline. The CDR3 sequence is 16 residues long. The CDR3 spells CASSLAQGATNEKLFF. The CDR3 DNA is TGCGCCAGCAGCTTGGCACAGGGGGCGACTAATGAAAAACTGTTTTTT.

This clonotype was seen more than once but under ten times. The V gene is TRBV24-1, the J gene TRBJ2-2; possible D gene TRBD2, 5 bases. The V gene lost 2 bases and the J gene lost 4 bases, with 13 bases spanning the gap. CDR3 length: 16 residues. Germline V lookup: CDR1 KGHDR, CDR2 SFDVKD. CDR3 sequence (DNA): TGTGCCACCAGTGATTCCCCGGGGAGCGGCACCGGGGAGCTGTTTTTT. Amino acids: CATSDSPGSGTGELFF.

This clonotype was seen many times. The CDR3 loop reads CASSFAAEPPREQYF. DNA of the CDR3: TGTGCCAGCAGCTTTGCCGCGGAACCCCCCAGGGAGCAGTACTTC. V is TRBV7-2 and J is TRBJ2-7; D gene unclear. The V gene's germline CDR1 is SGHTA and CDR2 FQGNSA. Deletions cut 3 bases from V and 7 bases from J, with 19 bases between. The CDR3 loop spans 15 amino acids.